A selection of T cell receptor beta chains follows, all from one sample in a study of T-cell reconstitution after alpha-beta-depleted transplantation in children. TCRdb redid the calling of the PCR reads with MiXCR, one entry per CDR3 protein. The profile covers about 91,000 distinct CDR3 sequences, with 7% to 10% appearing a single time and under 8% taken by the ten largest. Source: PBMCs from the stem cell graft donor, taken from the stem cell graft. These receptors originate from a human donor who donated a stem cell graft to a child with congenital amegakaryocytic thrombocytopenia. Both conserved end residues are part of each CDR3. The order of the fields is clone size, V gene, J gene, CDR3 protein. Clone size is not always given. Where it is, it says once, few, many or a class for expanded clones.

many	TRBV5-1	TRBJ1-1	CASSLGSTNTEAFF
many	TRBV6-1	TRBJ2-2	CATRQGSNTGELFF
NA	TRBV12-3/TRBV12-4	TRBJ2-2	CASSFVMTGELFF
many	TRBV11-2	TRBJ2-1	CASSPLRGSGNEQFF
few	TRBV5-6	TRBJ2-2	CASSLITSGAAGELFF
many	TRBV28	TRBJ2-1	CASSPRGQGSSYNEQFF
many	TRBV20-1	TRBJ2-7	CSASVTGLYEQYF
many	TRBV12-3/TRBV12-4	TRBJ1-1	CASSLTLAQNTEAFF
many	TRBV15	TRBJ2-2	CATSRSTHGAGELFF
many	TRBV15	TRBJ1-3	CATSGRDTPYSGNTIYF
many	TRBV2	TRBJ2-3	CASSESRRAGGTQYF
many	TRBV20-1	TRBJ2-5	CSAREVQGAAEKWETQYF
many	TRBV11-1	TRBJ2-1	CASSPAIWATGQRPKQFF
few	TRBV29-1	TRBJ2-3	CSVGLAGGSDTQYF
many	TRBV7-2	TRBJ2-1	CASSHDLNRPYEQFF
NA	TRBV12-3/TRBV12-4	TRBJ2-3	CASGGGDTQYF
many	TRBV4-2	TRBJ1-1	CASSQLSGTTEAFF
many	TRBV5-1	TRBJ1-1	CASSLVGSREAFF
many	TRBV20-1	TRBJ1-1	CSAKSGGTEAFF
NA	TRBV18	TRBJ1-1	CASSPGQGPEAFF
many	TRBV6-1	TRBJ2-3	CASSEAGGQTDTQYF
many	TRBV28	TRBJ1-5	CASSHPAPQSNQPQHF
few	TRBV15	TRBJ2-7	CATSRTDSTYEQYF
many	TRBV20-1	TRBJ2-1	CSALTTEAGKQFF